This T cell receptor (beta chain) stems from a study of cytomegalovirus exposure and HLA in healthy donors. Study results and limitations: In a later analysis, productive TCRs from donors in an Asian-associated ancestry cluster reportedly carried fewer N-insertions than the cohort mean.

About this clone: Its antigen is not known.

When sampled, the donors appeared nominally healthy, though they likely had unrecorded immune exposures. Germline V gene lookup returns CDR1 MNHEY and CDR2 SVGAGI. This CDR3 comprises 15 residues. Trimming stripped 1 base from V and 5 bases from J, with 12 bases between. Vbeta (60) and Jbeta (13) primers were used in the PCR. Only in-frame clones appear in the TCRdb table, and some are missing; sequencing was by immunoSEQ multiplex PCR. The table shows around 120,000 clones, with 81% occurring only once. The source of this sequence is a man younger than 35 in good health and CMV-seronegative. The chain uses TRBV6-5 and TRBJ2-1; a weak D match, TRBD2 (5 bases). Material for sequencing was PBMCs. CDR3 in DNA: TGTGCCAGCAGTTACTACCGGACTGAGCACAATGAGCAGTTCTTC. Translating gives CASSYYRTEHNEQFF.